A single sample gave rise to the 24 T cell receptor beta chains below, sequenced in a study of graft-versus-host responses after intestinal transplantation. Their specific antigens are unknown. Generated by immunoSEQ multiplex PCR, the TCRdb table keeps only in-frame clones and is missing some. This table holds 130,000 or so clones, about 92% found once. This material consisted of unstimulated CD4+ T cells sorted from spleen or lymph node cells, taken before intestinal transplant. These receptors all come from a human donor who received an intestinal transplant.

J is TRBJ2-1 and V is TRBV11-3; 14 nucleotides align to TRBD2. J gave up 10 bases and V 5 bases, and 7 bases lay outside the gene matches. Germline CDR1 and CDR2: SGHNT and YENEEA. CDR3 length: 15 residues. CDR3 amino acids: CASSPGLAGVGEQFF. The CDR3 DNA reads TGTGCCAGCAGCCCGGGACTAGCGGGGGTCGGGGAGCAGTTCTTC.

The V gene is TRBV19, the J gene TRBJ2-5; D remains ambiguous. The CDR3 has 13 amino acids. Germline V gives CDR1 LNHDA, CDR2 SQIVND (reference sequence). Trimming removed 8 bases at V and 0 bases at J, with 10 bases between. The CDR3, as DNA: TGTGCCAGTGCCCCCCGGTACCAAGAGACCCAGTACTTC. Translating it yields CASAPRYQETQYF.

This chain links TRBV19 with TRBJ1-5, with D perhaps matching TRBD1 (6 bases). This CDR3 has 15 amino acids. Germline V CDR1 and CDR2: LNHDA, SQIVND (reference sequence). The V end was cut by 10 bases, the J end by 2 bases, with 18 bases between. CDR3 DNA sequence: TGTGCCACTATTGGGCCAGGGGCGGGCAATCAGCCCCAGCATTTT. It specifies CATIGPGAGNQPQHF.

The rearrangement links TRBV9 to TRBJ2-7; 9 bases are a match to TRBD2. Germline assignment: CDR1 SGDLS and CDR2 YYNGEE. J lost 2 bases, V lost 0 bases, and 9 bases had no gene match. The length of the CDR3 is 17 residues. The chain's CDR3 is CASSVGVGRGGPYEQYF. The CDR3 DNA reads TGTGCCAGCAGCGTAGGGGTCGGGCGGGGGGGCCCCTACGAGCAGTACTTC.

The chain joins TRBV4-1 to TRBJ1-3; no clear D. This CDR3 is built from 18 residues. The V end lost 5 bases, the J end lost 2 bases, and 22 bases lay between the germline ends. The germline V gene has CDR1 MGHRA and CDR2 YSYEKL. CDR3 in DNA: TGCGCCAGCAGCTCCTTATGGACCGGCGGGTCCCCTGGAAACACCATATATTTT. It is translated as CASSSLWTGGSPGNTIYF.

The chain combines TRBV5-1 with TRBJ2-3; 8 bases are shared with TRBD2. J was trimmed by 8 bases and V by 0 bases; bases with no gene match: 11. The CDR3 is 16 residues long. Germline lookup yields CDR1 SGHRS and CDR2 YFSETQ. CDR3 DNA: TGCGCCAGCAGCTTGGCCGGGGGGGGCACAGGCGGTACGCAGTATTTT. This sequence encodes CASSLAGGGTGGTQYF. Full variable domain (rest looked up from reference TRBV5-1 and TRBJ2-3): KAGVTQTPRYLIKTRGQQVTLSCSPISGHRSVSWYQQTPGQGLQFLFEYFSETQRNKGNFPGRFSGRQFSNSRSEMNVSTLELGDSALYLCASSLAGGGTGGTQYFGPGTRLTVL.

Turning to this clone: The same CDR3 is also encoded by other DNA sequences in this sample. The chain uses TRBV7-2 and TRBJ2-3; 7 nucleotides align to TRBD2. J lost 0 bases, V lost 3 bases, and 0 bases had no gene match. The CDR3 covers 14 residues. Per the germline V gene, CDR1 is SGHTA and CDR2 is FQGNSA. The chain's CDR3 is CASSLGLSTDTQYF. CDR3 coding DNA: TGTGCCAGCAGCTTGGGACTAAGCACAGATACGCAGTATTTT.

This clone was recorded only once. V gene TRBV2 combines with J gene TRBJ2-5, with a tentative D call TRBD1 (6 bases). The V end was cut by 7 bases, the J end by 7 bases, with 19 bases between. This CDR3 has 14 amino acids. In germline, CDR1 is SNHLY, CDR2 FYNNEI. CDR3 region: CASNARDTRGTQYF. The CDR3 DNA is TGTGCCAGCAATGCCCGGGACACCCGGGGGACCCAGTACTTC.

The rearrangement links TRBV4-2 to TRBJ2-3, with D perhaps matching TRBD2 (6 bases). The length of the CDR3 is 16 residues. CDR1 and CDR2 from the germline V gene are LGHNA and YNFKEQ. Trimming cost V 6 bases and J 4 bases, with 20 bases left between them. CDR3 sequence: CASSSRVAARSDTQYF. The DNA for the CDR3 is TGTGCCAGCAGTAGCAGGGTAGCGGCACGGTCAGATACGCAGTATTTT.

The chain is built from TRBV5-8 and TRBJ1-5; D remains unclear. Germline V gene sequence: CDR1 SGHTS, CDR2 YDEGEE. The CDR3 has 14 amino acids. Trimming shortened V by 7 bases and J by 2 bases, and 13 bases separated the two germline ends. The chain's CDR3 is CASVTTWGNQPQHF. The CDR3 region has the DNA TGTGCCAGCGTCACTACCTGGGGCAATCAGCCCCAGCATTTT.

This clone was detected only once. The J gene is TRBJ1-2, the V gene TRBV5-4; the D gene is possibly TRBD1 (5 bases). V lost 7 bases, J lost 6 bases, and 16 bases lay in between. Germline assignment: CDR1 SGHNT and CDR2 YYREEE (reference sequence). The length of the CDR3 is 13 residues. The CDR3 nucleotides read TGTGCCAGCCAGCGACAGTCTAGCAATGGCTACACCTTC. The encoded protein is CASQRQSSNGYTF.

This sequence joins TRBV7-2 and TRBJ1-2; TRBD1 matches 7 bases. Germline-derived CDR1 and CDR2 are SGHTA and FQGNSA. Unmatched junction bases numbered 9, after V lost 6 bases and J lost 5 bases. The CDR3 has 14 amino acids. DNA for the CDR3: TGTGCCAGCAGTCGAGGAAGGGGGCAGTATGGCTACACCTTC. It encodes CASSRGRGQYGYTF. Together with reference TRBV7-2 and TRBJ1-2, the CDR3 gives the full variable domain: GAGVSQSPSNKVTEKGKDVELRCDPISGHTALYWYRQSLGQGLEFLIYFQGNSAPDKSGLPSDRFSAERTGGSVSTLTIQRTQQEDSAVYLCASSRGRGQYGYTFGSGTRLTVV.

This rearrangement joins TRBV5-4 to TRBJ1-2; possibly TRBD1 for D (6 bases). Germline V gives CDR1 SGHNT, CDR2 YYREEE (reference sequence). V gave up 4 bases and J gave up 4 bases, with 14 bases separating them. The length of the CDR3 is 14 residues. In DNA, the CDR3 is TGTGCCAGCAGCCCTACGCAGGGGTCCTATGGCTACACCTTC. Its protein is CASSPTQGSYGYTF.

V gene TRBV4-1 combines with J gene TRBJ1-2; D unresolved. Germline CDR1 reads MGHRA; CDR2 reads YSYEKL. CDR3 length: 17 residues. Trimming took 6 bases from V and 5 from J, leaving 25 bases between them. CDR3 sequence: CASRAVSSREFIYGYTF. The CDR3 region has the DNA TGCGCCAGCAGAGCCGTCTCCTCGCGGGAGTTTATATATGGCTACACCTTC.

The rearrangement uses TRBV5-6 and TRBJ2-3; 8 bases match TRBD2. This CDR3 is built from 16 residues. Germline V gene lookup returns CDR1 SGHDT and CDR2 YYEEEE. The V and J ends lost 0 bases and 2 bases, in that order; junction bases with no gene match: 5. CDR3 loop: CASSLVGLAPTDTQYF. DNA of the CDR3: TGTGCCAGCAGCTTGGTTGGACTAGCCCCCACAGATACGCAGTATTTT.

This clone was seen only once. The gene calls are TRBV19 and TRBJ1-4; no clear D gene. The V gene's germline CDR1 is LNHDA and CDR2 SQIVND (reference sequence). CDR3 length: 15 amino acids. The V end lost 2 bases, the J end lost 3 bases, and 10 bases lay between the germline ends. CDR3 residues: CASSIQVAANEKLFF. CDR3 in DNA: TGTGCCAGTAGTATACAGGTTGCGGCTAATGAAAAACTGTTTTTT. Full variable domain (rest looked up from reference TRBV19 and TRBJ1-4): DGGITQSPKYLFRKEGQNVTLSCEQNLNHDAMYWYRQDPGQGLRLIYYSQIVNDFQKGDIAEGYSVSREKKESFPLTVTSAQKNPTAFYLCASSIQVAANEKLFFGSGTQLSVL.

The rearrangement links TRBV27 to TRBJ1-4, with a possible D match to TRBD1 (5 bases). The CDR3 is 14 amino acids. Germline V gene lookup returns CDR1 MNHEY and CDR2 SMNVEV (reference sequence). Between the trimmed V and J ends, which lost 5 bases and 4 bases, there was a span of 11 bases. The CDR3 DNA follows: TGTGCCAGCAGTCCACTTGGGGGTAATGAAAAACTGTTTTTT. It specifies CASSPLGGNEKLFF.

The J gene is TRBJ2-3, the V gene TRBV5-6, with D possibly TRBD1 on 5 matching bases. Germline CDR1 is SGHDT and CDR2 is YYEEEE. There are 16 residues in the CDR3. V was pared by 0 bases and J by 0 bases, with 11 bases between. CDR3 in DNA: TGTGCCAGCAGCTTGGGATGGGGCCGAAGCACAGATACGCAGTATTTT. This sequence encodes CASSLGWGRSTDTQYF.

The chain couples TRBV10-1 to TRBJ1-2; maybe TRBD1 (5 bases). Trimming cost V 6 bases and J 10 bases, with 15 bases left between them. Germline assignment: CDR1 WNHNN and CDR2 SYGVQD (reference sequence). This CDR3 has 12 residues. The CDR3 DNA is TGCGCCAGCAGCGGCGACAGATATTTCTACACCTTC. Its translation is CASSGDRYFYTF.

The rearrangement joins TRBV5-1 to TRBJ1-2, with D unresolved. From germline, CDR1 is SGHRS and CDR2 YFSETQ. This CDR3 has 14 residues. V lost 2 bases and J lost 4, with 12 bases in between. CDR3 protein: CASSLDGQLYGYTF. The CDR3 nucleotides read TGCGCCAGCAGCTTAGATGGGCAGCTCTATGGCTACACCTTC.

CDR3 DNA sequence: TGTGCCAGCAGCCAATCGGGGCAGATTTCACCCCTCCACTTT. Residues: CASSQSGQISPLHF. The V and J genes are TRBV16 and TRBJ1-6; D perhaps matches TRBD1 (5 bases). Germline-derived CDR1 and CDR2 are KGHSY and FQNENV. V lost 0 bases, J lost 9 bases, and 9 bases lay in between. The CDR3 is made up of 14 amino acids.

The chain has TRBV5-6 and TRBJ1-2; a weak D match, TRBD1 (6 bases). Trimming left V 1 base short and J 8 bases short, with 18 bases between. Germline CDR1 is SGHDT and CDR2 is YYEEEE. This CDR3 has 15 residues. The CDR3 reads CASSLNRVGVWGYTF. The CDR3 DNA reads as TGTGCCAGCAGCTTGAACAGGGTGGGAGTATGGGGCTACACCTTC.

V gene TRBV7-9 combines with J gene TRBJ2-7, with D perhaps TRBD1 (6 bases). Per the germline V gene, CDR1 is SEHNR and CDR2 is FQNEAQ (reference sequence). Trimming left V 6 bases short and J 3 bases short, with 24 bases between. This CDR3 comprises 17 residues. The CDR3 nucleotides read TGTGCCAGCAGTTTGGCGATACAGGGAAAACTCTACTACGAGCAGTACTTC. Amino acids: CASSLAIQGKLYYEQYF. The variable domain in full, with the rest retrieved from reference TRBV7-9 and TRBJ2-7, is DTGVSQNPRHKITKRGQNVTFRCDPISEHNRLYWYRQTLGQGPEFLTYFQNEAQLEKSRLLSDRFSAERPKGSFSTLEIQRTEQGDSAMYLCASSLAIQGKLYYEQYFGPGTRLTVT.

The chain couples TRBV10-2 to TRBJ2-3; 10 bases fit TRBD2. Germline values: CDR1 WSHSY, CDR2 SAAADI. Germline trimming cut 9 bases from V and 0 bases from J; bases unmatched to any gene: 9. The CDR3 totals 16 residues. The CDR3 reads CASHSGGLPSTDTQYF. The CDR3 DNA is TGCGCCAGTCATAGCGGGGGGTTACCTAGCACAGATACGCAGTATTTT.